This T cell receptor beta chain was retrieved from a study of early T cells in non-severe SARS-CoV-2 infection. Study overall: Sequenced material consisted of bulk RNA (from unsorted whole blood), and chains were unpaired.

Individual cDNA molecules each received unique molecular identifiers attached to them. TCRdb reanalysed the 5' RACE reads using MiXCR and keeps one entry per CDR3 protein. The profile shows tens of thousands of distinct CDR3 sequences, around 4% of them singletons. General study results and limits: Missing private and CD4 specificities, VDJdb matching favored anti-spike CD8 responses.

By sample share, this clonotype is medium-sized (0.01 to 0.1%). Its specificity is not known. Looked up from germline, CDR1 is SGHAT and CDR2 is FQNNGV. Deletions cut 0 bases from V and 8 bases from J, with 12 bases between. CDR3 length: 14 amino acids. The sample taken for sequencing was whole blood. This chain joins TRBV11-2 and TRBJ2-3; TRBD2 might be the D (5 bases). The sequence was obtained from an adult who was a healthcare worker with PCR-confirmed SARS-CoV-2 infection or an uninfected control (not recorded which). The CDR3 DNA sequence: TGTGCCAGCAGCTTAGAAGTCCCGGGAACTACGCAGTATTTT. The encoded protein is CASSLEVPGTTQYF.